A single sample gave rise to the 17 T cell receptor beta chains below, sequenced in a study of T cell responses to AZD1222 COVID-19 vaccine. Data came from immunoSEQ multiplex PCR; TCRdb stores just in-frame clones and leaves some out. The table lists more than 85,000 clones, around nine tenths of them singletons. Source: peripheral blood, taken on day 0 of AZD1222 vaccination. The receptors originated from an adult in good health.

V usage is TRBV10-3 and J usage is TRBJ1-3, with D possibly matching TRBD1 (5 bases). This CDR3 is built from 15 residues. CDR1 ENHRY and CDR2 SYGVKD come from the germline V gene. V was shortened by 7 bases and J by 3 bases, with 16 bases between the two germline ends. DNA for the CDR3: TGTGCCATCACCCCCCGGGTAGGGGTTGGAAACACCATATATTTT. Its translation is CAITPRVGVGNTIYF.

The V call is TRBV9, the J call TRBJ2-7; the D is unclear. The V end lost 4 bases, the J end lost 2 bases, and 13 bases lay between the germline ends. Germline V lookup: CDR1 SGDLS, CDR2 YYNGEE. There are 14 residues in the CDR3. This chain's CDR3 is CASSPTVTPYEQYF. The CDR3 DNA reads TGTGCCAGCAGCCCTACGGTTACCCCCTACGAGCAGTACTTC.

V is TRBV4-3 and J is TRBJ1-4, with D uncertain. The CDR3 runs 16 residues. V dropped 0 bases and J dropped 5 bases, with 13 bases sitting between them. Germline V CDR1 and CDR2: LGHNA, YSLEER. CDR3 sequence: CASSQDSRTYNEKLFF. The DNA for the CDR3 is TGCGCCAGCAGCCAAGATTCGAGGACGTACAATGAAAAACTGTTTTTT.

The chain recombines TRBV29-1 with TRBJ1-2; D unresolved. The germline V and J ends were trimmed by 5 bases and 3 bases, with 10 bases remaining between them. The CDR3 sequence is 12 residues long. Per the germline V gene, CDR1 is SQVTM and CDR2 is ANQGSEA. CDR3 DNA: TGCAGCGTTTCCCCAGGTTACTATGGCTACACCTTC. The encoded protein is CSVSPGYYGYTF.

CDR3 in DNA: TGTGCCAGCATTCTAGACAGGGGTAGCGAGACCCAGTACTTC. Translated: CASILDRGSETQYF. The chain couples TRBV2 to TRBJ2-5; TRBD1 matches at 8 bases. Germline V CDR1 and CDR2: SNHLY, FYNNEI. The CDR3 consists of 14 residues. The junction had 9 bases not matched to a gene; V was cut back by 7 bases and J by 5 bases.

This chain links TRBV5-1 with TRBJ2-1; TRBD2 matches at 8 bases. The V gene end was trimmed by 3 bases and the J gene end by 0 bases; junction bases not matched to a gene: 2. The CDR3 has 15 residues. CDR1 is SGHRS, CDR2 YFSETQ, per germline. The CDR3 DNA follows: TGCGCCAGCAGCTGGGGGACTAGCTCCTACAATGAGCAGTTCTTC. Protein product: CASSWGTSSYNEQFF.

The rearrangement joins TRBV27 to TRBJ2-1; 16 positions match TRBD2. In germline, CDR1 is MNHEY, CDR2 SMNVEV (reference sequence). This CDR3 has 19 residues. After removal of 2 bases from V and 5 bases from J, the junction contained 9 bases not matched to a gene. CDR3: CASSLVVGLAGGLHNEQFF. For the CDR3, the DNA is TGTGCCAGCAGTTTAGTAGTGGGACTAGCGGGAGGGTTACACAATGAGCAGTTCTTC.

This clone was seen only once. This chain links TRBV30 with TRBJ2-3; 9 nucleotides agree with TRBD2. CDR1 is GTSNPN, CDR2 SVGIG, per germline (reference sequence). The length of the CDR3 is 15 residues. The V segment lost 5 bases and the J segment 5 bases; nucleotides outside the gene matches: 11. CDR3 loop: CAWVAGERQEDTQYF. The CDR3 region has the DNA TGTGCCTGGGTAGCGGGGGAAAGGCAGGAAGATACGCAGTATTTT.

The J gene is TRBJ2-7, the V gene TRBV2, with D possibly TRBD2 on 5 matching bases. The CDR3 has 13 amino acids. Germline values: CDR1 SNHLY, CDR2 FYNNEI. The ends were cut back, 8 bases at V and 1 base at J, with 12 bases in the middle. The CDR3 nucleotides are TGTGCCAGCTCCCTCGGGATGTCCTACGAGCAGTACGTC. Protein product: CASSLGMSYEQYV.

This chain links TRBV5-1 with TRBJ2-3; the D is unclear. Germline CDR1 and CDR2: SGHRS and YFSETQ. The ends were cut back, 5 bases at V and 3 bases at J, with 10 bases in the middle. The CDR3 spans 13 residues. CDR3 sequence (DNA): TGCGCCAGCAGACCCGCTGGGACAGATACGCAGTATTTT. It codes for CASRPAGTDTQYF.

This chain joins TRBV7-2 and TRBJ2-1; D ambiguous. The CDR3 covers 13 residues. The germline gives CDR1 SGHTA, CDR2 FQGNSA. Trimming took off 1 base at V and 7 bases at J, with 8 bases between the two ends. CDR3 loop: CASSLGGLNEQFF. The CDR3 coding sequence is TGTGCCAGCAGCTTAGGTGGGTTGAATGAGCAGTTCTTC.

There are many counts of this clone. The chain combines TRBV7-8 with TRBJ2-2; D unclear. Germline V gives CDR1 SGHVS, CDR2 FQNEAQ. The CDR3 loop spans 14 amino acids. V lost 0 bases to trimming and J lost 3 bases, with 5 bases between them. CDR3 amino acids: CASSLALYTGELFF. CDR3 nucleotides: TGTGCCAGCAGCTTAGCCCTTTACACCGGGGAGCTGTTTTTT.

V usage is TRBV19 and J usage is TRBJ1-3, with 8 bases fitting TRBD1. V shed 6 bases, J shed 2 bases, and the junction held 0 bases outside the gene matches. The CDR3 totals 13 residues. The V gene's germline CDR1 is LNHDA and CDR2 SQIVND (reference sequence). This chain's CDR3 is CASRTGAGNTIYF. In DNA form, the CDR3 reads TGTGCCAGTAGGACAGGGGCTGGAAACACCATATATTTT. Using reference TRBV19 and TRBJ1-3 for the parts outside the CDR3, the full variable domain is DGGITQSPKYLFRKEGQNVTLSCEQNLNHDAMYWYRQDPGQGLRLIYYSQIVNDFQKGDIAEGYSVSREKKESFPLTVTSAQKNPTAFYLCASRTGAGNTIYFGEGSWLTVV.

The DNA for the CDR3 is TGTGCCAGCAGCGTGGGGACAGGAAATTCACCCCTCCACTTT. Its translation is CASSVGTGNSPLHF. This rearrangement joins TRBV9 to TRBJ1-6, with 8 bases aligning to TRBD1. Germline V gene lookup returns CDR1 SGDLS and CDR2 YYNGEE. The CDR3 sequence is 14 residues long. Trimming removed 2 bases from V and 7 bases from J; junction bases left unmatched: 2.

This clone has a handful of counts. The chain uses TRBV3-1 (or the pseudogene TRBV3-2) and TRBJ1-2; D gene uncertain. V lost 1 base, J lost 4 bases, and 10 bases lay in between. The germline V gene has CDR1 LGHDT and CDR2 YNNKEL (reference sequence). The CDR3 totals 14 residues. As DNA, the CDR3 is TGTGCCAGCAGCCAAGGCGGCAGTAGCTATGGCTACACCTTC. Translated: CASSQGGSSYGYTF.

This clone was observed a few times. DNA of the CDR3: TGTGCCAGCAGCCCGGGACTAGCGGGAGACGCTGAGCAGTTCTTC. Translated: CASSPGLAGDAEQFF. The chain couples TRBV7-9 to TRBJ2-1; the match to TRBD2 covers 14 bases. CDR3 size: 15 residues. The V segment lost 5 bases and the J segment 9 bases; nucleotides outside the gene matches: 6. CDR1 SEHNR and CDR2 FQNEAQ come from the germline V gene (reference sequence).

In this sample, this clone turned up a few times. The chain has TRBV12-3 or TRBV12-4 and TRBJ1-5; tentatively, D is TRBD1 (5 bases). V lost 5 bases, J lost 9 bases, and 14 bases lay in between. This CDR3 has 13 amino acids. The CDR3 here is CASSPQGVGPQHF. Written as DNA, the CDR3 is TGTGCCAGCAGTCCTCAGGGCGTAGGGCCCCAGCATTTT.